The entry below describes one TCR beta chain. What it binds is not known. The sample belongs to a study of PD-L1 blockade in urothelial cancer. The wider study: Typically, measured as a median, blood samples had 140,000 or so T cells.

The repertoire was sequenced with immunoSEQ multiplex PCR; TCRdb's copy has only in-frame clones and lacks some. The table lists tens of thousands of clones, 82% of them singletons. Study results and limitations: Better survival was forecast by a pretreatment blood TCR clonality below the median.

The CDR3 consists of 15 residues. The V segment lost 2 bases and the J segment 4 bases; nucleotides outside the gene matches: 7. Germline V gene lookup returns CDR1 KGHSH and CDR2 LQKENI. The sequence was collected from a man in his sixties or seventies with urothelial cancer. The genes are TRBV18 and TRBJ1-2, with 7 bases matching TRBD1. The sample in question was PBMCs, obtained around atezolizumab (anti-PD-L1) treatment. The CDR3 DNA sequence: TGTGCCAGCTCACCATCTGGACAGGCAACCTATGGCTACACCTTC. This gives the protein CASSPSGQATYGYTF.